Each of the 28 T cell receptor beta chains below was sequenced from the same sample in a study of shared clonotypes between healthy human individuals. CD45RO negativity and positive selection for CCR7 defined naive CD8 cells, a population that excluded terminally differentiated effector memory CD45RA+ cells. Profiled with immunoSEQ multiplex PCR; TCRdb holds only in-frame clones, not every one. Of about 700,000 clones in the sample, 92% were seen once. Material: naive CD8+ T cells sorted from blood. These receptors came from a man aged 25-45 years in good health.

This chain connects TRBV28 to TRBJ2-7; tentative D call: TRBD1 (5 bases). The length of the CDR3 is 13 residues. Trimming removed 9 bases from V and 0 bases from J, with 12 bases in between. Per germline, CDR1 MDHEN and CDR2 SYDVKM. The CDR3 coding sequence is TGTGCCAGTCTGGACATCACCTCCTACGAGCAGTACTTC. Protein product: CASLDITSYEQYF.

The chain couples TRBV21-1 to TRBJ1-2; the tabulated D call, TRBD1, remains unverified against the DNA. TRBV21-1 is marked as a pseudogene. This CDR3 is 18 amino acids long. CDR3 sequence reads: CASSKGQDRGRFDYGYTF. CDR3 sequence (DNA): TGTGCCAGCAGCAAAGGCCAGGACAGGGGGCGGTTCGACTATGGCTACACCTTC.

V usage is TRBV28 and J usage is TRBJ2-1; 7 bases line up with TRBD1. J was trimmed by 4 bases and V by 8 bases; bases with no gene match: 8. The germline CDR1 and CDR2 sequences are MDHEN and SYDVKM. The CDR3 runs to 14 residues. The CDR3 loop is CASARGWEYNEQFF. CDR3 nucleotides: TGTGCCAGCGCCAGGGGGTGGGAGTACAATGAGCAGTTCTTC.

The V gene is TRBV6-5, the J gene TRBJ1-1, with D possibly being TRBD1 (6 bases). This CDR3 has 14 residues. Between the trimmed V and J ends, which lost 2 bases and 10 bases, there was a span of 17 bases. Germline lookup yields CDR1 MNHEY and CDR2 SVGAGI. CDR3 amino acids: CASSYTTGFAGAFF. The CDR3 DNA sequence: TGTGCCAGCAGTTACACGACAGGATTTGCTGGAGCTTTCTTT.

The CDR3 protein is CASSFVQVNTQYF. Written as DNA, the CDR3 is TGTGCCAGCAGCTTCGTGCAGGTGAATACGCAGTATTTT. The J gene is TRBJ2-3, the V gene TRBV7-9; D ambiguous. The CDR3 runs 13 residues. Germline V gives CDR1 SEHNR, CDR2 FQNEAQ (reference sequence). V was cut by 3 bases and J by 7 bases, with 11 bases left in between.

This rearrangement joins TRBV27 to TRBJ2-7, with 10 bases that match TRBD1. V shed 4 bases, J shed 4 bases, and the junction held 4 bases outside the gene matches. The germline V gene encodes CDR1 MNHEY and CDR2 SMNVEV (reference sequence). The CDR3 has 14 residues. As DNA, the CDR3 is TGTGCCAGCAGTTCCGGGACAGGGGAATACGAGCAGTACTTC. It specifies CASSSGTGEYEQYF.

In DNA form, the CDR3 reads TGTGCCAGCAGCGTAGGATCGGGGACAGGGCGCTATGGCTACACCTTC. This sequence encodes CASSVGSGTGRYGYTF. The rearrangement uses TRBV9 and TRBJ1-2; 9 bases line up with TRBD1. The CDR3 covers 16 residues. Germline CDR1 reads SGDLS; CDR2 reads YYNGEE. Unmatched junction bases numbered 7, after V lost 0 bases and J lost 4 bases.

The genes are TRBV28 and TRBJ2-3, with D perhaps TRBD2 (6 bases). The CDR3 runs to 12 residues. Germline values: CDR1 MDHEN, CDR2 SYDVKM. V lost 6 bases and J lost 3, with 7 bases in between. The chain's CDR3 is CASRGGTDTQYF. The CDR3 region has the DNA TGTGCCAGCAGGGGGGGAACAGATACGCAGTATTTT.

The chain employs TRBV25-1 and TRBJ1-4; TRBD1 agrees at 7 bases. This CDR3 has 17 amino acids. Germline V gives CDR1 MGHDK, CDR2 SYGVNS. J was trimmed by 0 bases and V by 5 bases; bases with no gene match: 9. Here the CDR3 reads CASSYPRGTSTNEKLFF. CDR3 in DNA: TGTGCCAGCAGTTACCCCAGGGGGACATCAACTAATGAAAAACTGTTTTTT.

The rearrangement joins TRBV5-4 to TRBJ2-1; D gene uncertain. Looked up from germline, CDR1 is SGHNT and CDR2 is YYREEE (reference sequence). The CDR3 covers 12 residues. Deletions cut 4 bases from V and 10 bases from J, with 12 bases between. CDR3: CASSNSVREQFF. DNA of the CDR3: TGTGCCAGCAGCAACTCGGTTCGGGAGCAGTTCTTC.

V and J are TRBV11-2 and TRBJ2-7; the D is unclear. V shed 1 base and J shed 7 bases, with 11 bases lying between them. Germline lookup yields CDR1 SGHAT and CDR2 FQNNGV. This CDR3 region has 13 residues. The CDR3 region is CASSLGAGWEQYF. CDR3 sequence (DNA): TGTGCCAGCAGCTTAGGGGCTGGCTGGGAGCAGTACTTC.

CDR3 sequence: CSVVYWKGGVQETQYF. The CDR3 DNA reads TGCAGCGTTGTATATTGGAAGGGAGGAGTCCAAGAGACCCAGTACTTC. V gene TRBV29-1 combines with J gene TRBJ2-5; weak D call: TRBD2 (6 bases). V was trimmed by 4 bases and J by 1 base, leaving 19 bases between them. This CDR3 spans 16 amino acids. The germline CDR1 and CDR2 sequences are SQVTM and ANQGSEA. Filled out from reference TRBV29-1 and TRBJ2-5, the complete variable domain reads SAVISQKPSRDICQRGTSLTIQCQVDSQVTMMFWYRQQPGQSLTLIATANQGSEATYESGFVIDKFPISRPNLTFSTLTVSNMSPEDSSIYLCSVVYWKGGVQETQYFGPGTRLLVL.

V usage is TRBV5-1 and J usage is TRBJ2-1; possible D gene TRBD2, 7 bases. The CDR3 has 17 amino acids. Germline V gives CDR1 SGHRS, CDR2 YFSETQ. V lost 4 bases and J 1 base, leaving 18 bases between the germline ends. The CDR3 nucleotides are TGCGCCAGCAGCCCCGAGGGGGGGAGTCGGTCCTACAATGAGCAGTTCTTC. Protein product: CASSPEGGSRSYNEQFF.

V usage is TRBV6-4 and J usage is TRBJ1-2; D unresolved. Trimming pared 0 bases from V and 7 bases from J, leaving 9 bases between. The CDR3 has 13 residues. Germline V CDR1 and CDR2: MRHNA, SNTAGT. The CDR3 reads CASSDSPGFGYTF. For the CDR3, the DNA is TGTGCCAGCAGTGACTCCCCGGGGTTTGGCTACACCTTC.

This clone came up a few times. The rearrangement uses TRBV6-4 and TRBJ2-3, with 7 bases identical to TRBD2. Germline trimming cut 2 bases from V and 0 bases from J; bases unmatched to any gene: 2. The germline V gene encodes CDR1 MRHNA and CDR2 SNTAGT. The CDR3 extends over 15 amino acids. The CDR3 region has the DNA TGTGCCAGCAGTGACGGGAGGGCTAGCACAGATACGCAGTATTTT. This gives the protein CASSDGRASTDTQYF.

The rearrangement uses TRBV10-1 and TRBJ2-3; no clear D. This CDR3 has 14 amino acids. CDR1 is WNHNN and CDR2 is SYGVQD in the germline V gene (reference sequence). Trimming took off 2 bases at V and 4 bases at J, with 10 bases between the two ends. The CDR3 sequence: CASSEDLTSDTQYF. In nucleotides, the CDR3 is TGCGCCAGCAGTGAGGACCTCACGTCAGATACGCAGTATTTT.

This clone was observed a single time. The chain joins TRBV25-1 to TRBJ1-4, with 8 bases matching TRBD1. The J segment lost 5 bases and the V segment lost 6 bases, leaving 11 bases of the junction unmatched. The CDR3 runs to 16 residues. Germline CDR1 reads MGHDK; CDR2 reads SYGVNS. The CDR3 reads CASSGRQGQQNEKLFF. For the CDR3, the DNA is TGTGCCAGCAGCGGGAGACAGGGGCAGCAGAATGAAAAACTGTTTTTT.

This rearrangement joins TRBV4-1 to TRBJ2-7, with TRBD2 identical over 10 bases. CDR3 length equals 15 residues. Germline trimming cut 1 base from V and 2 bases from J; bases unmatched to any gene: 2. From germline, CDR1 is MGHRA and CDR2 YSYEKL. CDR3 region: CASSQVGTSAYEQYF. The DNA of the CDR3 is TGCGCCAGCAGCCAAGTGGGGACTAGCGCCTACGAGCAGTACTTC.

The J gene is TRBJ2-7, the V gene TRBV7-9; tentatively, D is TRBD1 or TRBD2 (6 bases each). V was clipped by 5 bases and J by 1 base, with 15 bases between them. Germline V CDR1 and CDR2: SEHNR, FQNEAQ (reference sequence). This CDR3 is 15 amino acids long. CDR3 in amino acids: CASSHTGTDSYEQYF. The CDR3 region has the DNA TGTGCCAGCAGCCATACAGGGACTGATTCCTACGAGCAGTACTTC.

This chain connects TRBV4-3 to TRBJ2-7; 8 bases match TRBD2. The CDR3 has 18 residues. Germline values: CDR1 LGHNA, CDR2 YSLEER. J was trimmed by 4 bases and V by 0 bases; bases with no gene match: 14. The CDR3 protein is CASSQDRREGTLHYEQYF. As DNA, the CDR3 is TGCGCCAGCAGCCAAGATCGACGGGAGGGCACATTGCATTACGAGCAGTACTTC.

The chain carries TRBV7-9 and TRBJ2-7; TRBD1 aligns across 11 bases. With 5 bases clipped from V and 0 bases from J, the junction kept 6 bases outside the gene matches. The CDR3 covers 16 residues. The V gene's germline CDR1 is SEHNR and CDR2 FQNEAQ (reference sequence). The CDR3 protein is CASSGSGTGGSYEQYF. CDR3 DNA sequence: TGTGCCAGCAGCGGATCCGGGACAGGGGGCTCCTACGAGCAGTACTTC.

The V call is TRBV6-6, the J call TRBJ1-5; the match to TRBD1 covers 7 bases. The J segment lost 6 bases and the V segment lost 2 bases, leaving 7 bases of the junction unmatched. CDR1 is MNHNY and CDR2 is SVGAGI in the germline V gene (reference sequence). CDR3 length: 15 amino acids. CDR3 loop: CASSYGRQGTQPQHF. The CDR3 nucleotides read TGTGCCAGCAGTTACGGGCGACAGGGAACTCAGCCCCAGCATTTT.

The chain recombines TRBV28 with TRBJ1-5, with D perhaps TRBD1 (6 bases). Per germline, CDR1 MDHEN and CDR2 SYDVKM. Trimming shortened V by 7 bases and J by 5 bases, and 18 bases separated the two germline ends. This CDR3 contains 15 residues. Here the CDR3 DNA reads TGTGCCAGCACTTCCCCTTGGACAGCCCATCAGCCCCAGCATTTT. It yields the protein CASTSPWTAHQPQHF.

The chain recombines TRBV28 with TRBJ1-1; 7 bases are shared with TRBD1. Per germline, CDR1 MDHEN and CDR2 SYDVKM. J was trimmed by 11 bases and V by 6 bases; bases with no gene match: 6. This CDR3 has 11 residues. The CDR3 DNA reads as TGTGCCAGCAGATTCGACAGGGAGGCTTTCTTT. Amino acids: CASRFDREAFF.

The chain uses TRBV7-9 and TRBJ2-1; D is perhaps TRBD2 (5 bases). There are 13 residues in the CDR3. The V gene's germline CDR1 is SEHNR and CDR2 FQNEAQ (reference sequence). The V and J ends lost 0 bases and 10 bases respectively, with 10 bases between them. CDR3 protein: CASSLAEGWEQFF. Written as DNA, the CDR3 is TGTGCCAGCAGCTTAGCAGAGGGCTGGGAGCAGTTCTTC.

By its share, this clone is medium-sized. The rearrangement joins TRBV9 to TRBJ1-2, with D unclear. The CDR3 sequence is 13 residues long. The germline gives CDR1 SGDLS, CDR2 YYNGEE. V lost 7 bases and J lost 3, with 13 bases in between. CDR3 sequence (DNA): TGTGCCAGCCTCGGCGGAATACACTATGGCTACACCTTC. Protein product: CASLGGIHYGYTF.

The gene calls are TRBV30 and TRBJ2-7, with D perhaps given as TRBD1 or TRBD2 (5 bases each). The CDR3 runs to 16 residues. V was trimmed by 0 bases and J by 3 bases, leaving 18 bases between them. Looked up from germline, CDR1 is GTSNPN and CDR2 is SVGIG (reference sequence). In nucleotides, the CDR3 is TGTGCCTGGAGTGTACCGGGGCAAAGCGTTATCTACGAGCAGTACTTC. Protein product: CAWSVPGQSVIYEQYF.

The CDR3 bases are TGCAGCGTACCGATGAACACTGAAGCTTTCTTT. Residues: CSVPMNTEAFF. The V call is TRBV29-1, the J call TRBJ1-1; no definite D call. The CDR3 has 11 amino acids. Trimming removed 6 bases from V and 0 bases from J, with 5 bases in between. CDR1 and CDR2 (germline): SQVTM, ANQGSEA.